The TCR beta chain described here comes from a study of T cell responses to AZD1222 COVID-19 vaccine. Study-wide findings and caveats: Clonal diversity was possibly underestimated; the donors were predominantly white British and more often female.

The V end lost 0 bases, the J end lost 1 base, and 13 bases lay between the germline ends. In germline, CDR1 is SGHTS, CDR2 YDEGEE. The CDR3 runs 16 residues. About this clone: Its antigen is unidentified.

Samples with a second dose at about 4 or about 12 weeks were pooled together. TCRdb's copy holds only in-frame clones and misses some; the assay was immunoSEQ multiplex PCR. The sample lists about 150,000 clones, 90% occurring once. The source is an adult who received the AZD1222 COVID-19 vaccine. The chain recombines TRBV5-8 with TRBJ1-1; unclear D gene. Here the sequenced sample was peripheral blood, taken 28 days after the second AZD1222 dose. CDR3 sequence: CASSLGSPVKNTEAFF. The CDR3 region has the DNA TGTGCCAGCAGCTTGGGTAGTCCCGTAAAGAACACTGAAGCTTTCTTT.